Below are 7 T cell receptor beta chains sequenced from a single sample in a study of OX40 agonist ivuxolimab in advanced cancers. Assay used: immunoSEQ multiplex PCR; TCRdb lists only in-frame clones, some missing. The table lists around 73,000 clones, 85% to 90% of them singletons. The starting material was CD4+ or CD8+ T cells sorted from blood, obtained in a trial of the OX40 agonist ivuxolimab. Every receptor here comes from an adult with an advanced solid tumor such as melanoma, head and neck, liver or kidney cancer.

V usage is TRBV25-1 and J usage is TRBJ1-1, with a tentative D call TRBD1 (6 bases). There are 13 residues in the CDR3. The V gene lost 6 bases and the J gene lost 1 base, with 9 bases spanning the gap. CDR1 is MGHDK, CDR2 SYGVNS, per germline. CDR3 sequence (DNA): TGTGCCAGCAGAGCAGGGGCGAACACTGAAGCTTTCTTT. Residues: CASRAGANTEAFF.

The chain links TRBV7-9 to TRBJ1-1, with D maybe TRBD1 (5 bases). V was clipped by 4 bases and J by 2 bases, with 11 bases between them. The CDR3 is 14 residues long. CDR1 SEHNR and CDR2 FQNEAQ come from the germline V gene (reference sequence). The CDR3 DNA reads as TGTGCCAGCAGCTCACCCCAGGGTAACACTGAAGCTTTCTTT. Translation: CASSSPQGNTEAFF.

The CDR3 bases are TGTGCCAGTCGACAGGGGGAGTATGGTGAAGCTTTCTTT. Protein product: CASRQGEYGEAFF. This rearrangement joins TRBV19 to TRBJ1-1, with 9 bases that match TRBD1. CDR1 is LNHDA and CDR2 is SQIVND in the germline V gene (reference sequence). Unmatched junction bases numbered 8, after V lost 8 bases and J lost 7 bases. The length of the CDR3 is 13 residues.

This chain uses TRBV9 with TRBJ2-7; D uncertain. The CDR3 totals 14 residues. Germline V gives CDR1 SGDLS, CDR2 YYNGEE. Trimming removed 0 bases from V and 2 bases from J, with 9 bases in between. The CDR3 protein is CASSVDSDTYEQYF. In nucleotides, the CDR3 is TGTGCCAGCAGCGTAGACTCCGATACCTACGAGCAGTACTTC.

The V gene is TRBV6-5, the J gene TRBJ1-1; perhaps TRBD1 as D (6 bases). V lost 5 bases, J lost 3 bases, and 13 bases lay in between. CDR3 length equals 14 residues. Germline V CDR1 and CDR2: MNHEY, SVGAGI. The CDR3 loop reads CASSTRDTDTEAFF. In DNA, the CDR3 is TGTGCCAGCAGTACCCGGGACACCGACACTGAAGCTTTCTTT.

The chain links TRBV6-5 to TRBJ1-2, with no clear D. V lost 4 bases and J lost 4, with 19 bases in between. Germline CDR1 and CDR2: MNHEY and SVGAGI. CDR3 length: 16 amino acids. Here the CDR3 reads CASSSRREFAVYGYTF. The CDR3 DNA is TGTGCCAGCAGTTCCCGTAGGGAATTTGCGGTCTATGGCTACACCTTC.

This clone was found once. The rearrangement links TRBV5-1 to TRBJ1-1, with D possibly TRBD1 on 6 matching bases. Germline values: CDR1 SGHRS, CDR2 YFSETQ. The CDR3 is 18 residues long. V was clipped by 4 bases and J by 7 bases, with 29 bases between them. The CDR3 nucleotides are TGCGCCAGCAGCCCGATTGGACAGACCGAGCATCCCGGTGATGAAGCTTTCTTT. Translation gives CASSPIGQTEHPGDEAFF.